A selection of T cell receptor beta chains follows, all from one sample in a study of T cell responses to AZD1222 COVID-19 vaccine. Measured with immunoSEQ multiplex PCR; TCRdb has only the in-frame clones, and not every one. The sample yields around 140,000 clones, roughly 88% seen once. The source material was peripheral blood, sampled 28 days after the second AZD1222 dose. Receptor source: an adult who received the AZD1222 COVID-19 vaccine. Both conserved end residues are part of each CDR3. D genes are given only for firm matches. Rows give clone size only sometimes, using once, few, many, or a class for an expanded clone.

d_gene	abundance	v_gene	j_gene	CDR3aa
.	.	TRBV19	TRBJ1-3	CASRSPGSFSGNTIYF
TRBD2	once	TRBV5-1	TRBJ2-7	CASSLTTSGIPPYEQYF
.	.	TRBV5-4	TRBJ1-1	CASSLMGWTSNTEAFF
TRBD1	.	TRBV7-9	TRBJ1-2	CASSHMGQDLRSSGYTF
.	.	TRBV15	TRBJ1-5	CATSRDNIDRSGNQPQHF
.	once	TRBV6-5	TRBJ2-4	CASSYGLALAKNIQYF
.	.	TRBV5-4	TRBJ2-3	CASSLNALLSTDTQYF
.	.	TRBV13	TRBJ2-5	CASSVGYRETQYF
.	once	TRBV9	TRBJ1-2	CASSVDPVSVYGYTF
TRBD2	.	TRBV24-1	TRBJ2-2	CATSDWGGTGELFF
.	.	TRBV28	TRBJ1-4	CASSLWRGHWNEKLFF
.	.	TRBV29-1	TRBJ1-2	CSVETDNLNYGYTF
.	.	TRBV10-3	TRBJ2-7	CAIKTSGYEQYF
TRBD1	.	TRBV4-2	TRBJ2-5	CASSQGQGETQYF
.	.	TRBV25-1	TRBJ1-1	CASSELGRYAGPGKAFF
.	.	TRBV19	TRBJ1-5	CASSIQPSNQPQHF
.	.	TRBV11-2	TRBJ1-3	CASSAGLSGNTIYF
.	.	TRBV6-5	TRBJ2-7	CASSYQGGEQYF
TRBD1	.	TRBV28	TRBJ1-2	CASSSGQGDGYTF
.	once	TRBV6-1	TRBJ2-7	CASSETTPLTAPEQYF
.	.	TRBV11-2	TRBJ1-2	CASSLEANYGYTF
.	.	TRBV2	TRBJ2-1	CASRPGLFNEQFF
.	.	TRBV11-3	TRBJ1-3	CASSPSLTGSTGNTIYF
.	.	TRBV5-5	TRBJ2-4	CASSWSAGAPGRFQYF
.	.	TRBV10-3	TRBJ2-7	CAISPHPNRYEQYF
.	.	TRBV18	TRBJ1-1	CASSSQGNTEAFF
.	.	TRBV7-2	TRBJ2-7	CASSDPFSYEQYF
TRBD1	.	TRBV7-3	TRBJ2-1	CASSLAGTGYNGEQFF
.	once	TRBV15	TRBJ1-1	CATSRDEGRAFF
.	.	TRBV3-1/TRBV3-2	TRBJ2-1	CASSQGRARAFF
.	.	TRBV4-1	TRBJ1-3	CASSQATARNTIYF
.	once	TRBV24-1	TRBJ1-5	CATSEHVNQPQHF
.	.	TRBV7-3	TRBJ2-2	CASSLYAGSNTGELFF
.	.	TRBV10-3	TRBJ1-2	CAISETGTSYGYTF
.	.	TRBV10-3	TRBJ1-2	CAISESGANGYTF
.	.	TRBV27	TRBJ1-1	CASSLLAGDTEAFF
.	.	TRBV27	TRBJ1-1	CATSAKWYHHGFF
.	.	TRBV29-1	TRBJ2-1	CSVYLGNEQFF
.	.	TRBV20-1	TRBJ2-3	CSASGPRGASDTQYF
.	.	TRBV9	TRBJ2-3	CASLRNLRTDTQYF
TRBD2	.	TRBV29-1	TRBJ2-1	CSGLGLAGAGWGEQFF
TRBD1	.	TRBV12-3/TRBV12-4	TRBJ1-2	CASSGTGIGYTF
TRBD1	.	TRBV6-5	TRBJ1-5	CASEYGQGNQPQHF
.	.	TRBV19	TRBJ1-2	CASSDRGGYTF
.	.	TRBV5-1	TRBJ1-6	CASSPEVSYNSPLHF
TRBD2	.	TRBV4-1	TRBJ2-1	CASSNLAGGLTQFF
TRBD1	.	TRBV10-3	TRBJ1-2	CAISSGQNYGYTF
.	.	TRBV4-1	TRBJ1-5	CASSQADNGNQPQHF
.	.	TRBV5-6	TRBJ2-7	CASSTATGNYEQYF
.	.	TRBV12-3/TRBV12-4	TRBJ2-1	CASTRTDYNEQFF
.	.	TRBV30	TRBJ1-1	CAWRAKGFSGPEAFF
TRBD1	once	TRBV7-8	TRBJ1-1	CASSRTGTNTEAFF
TRBD1	once	TRBV3-1/TRBV3-2	TRBJ1-4	CASSLRDRAKLFF
.	.	TRBV2	TRBJ2-7	CASSDKVLSYEQYF
.	.	TRBV4-1	TRBJ2-6	CASSRPPRDPSSGANVLTF
.	.	TRBV2	TRBJ1-4	CASSRRRQTNEKLFF
.	.	TRBV30	TRBJ2-2	CAWSVRGTERLFF